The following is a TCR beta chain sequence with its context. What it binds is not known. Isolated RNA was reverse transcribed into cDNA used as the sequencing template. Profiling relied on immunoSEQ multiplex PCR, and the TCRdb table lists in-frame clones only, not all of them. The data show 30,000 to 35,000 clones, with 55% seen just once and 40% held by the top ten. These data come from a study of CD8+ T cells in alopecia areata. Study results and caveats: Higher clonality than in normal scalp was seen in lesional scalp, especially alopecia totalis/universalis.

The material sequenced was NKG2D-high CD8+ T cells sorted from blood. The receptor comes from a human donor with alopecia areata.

This CDR3 is CASEGRRDTEAFF. The CDR3 nucleotides read TGTGCCAGCGAGGGGAGGAGGGACACTGAAGCTTTCTTT. The V call is TRBV4-2, the J call TRBJ1-1; maybe TRBD1 (5 bases). This CDR3 is built from 13 residues. Trimming stripped 8 bases from V and 3 bases from J, with 13 bases between. Germline loops: CDR1 LGHNA, CDR2 YNFKEQ.